Sequencing of this T cell receptor beta chain was carried out in a study of PD-1 blockade in classical Hodgkin lymphoma. Study-wide points: Whoever responded completely had baseline diversity much like that seen in newly diagnosed patients. Patients excluded were those beginning nivolumab under 1 year after ASCT.

As concerns this clone: The target antigen is unknown.

There was relapse after autologous stem cell transplantation in every patient, and there was variation in brentuximab vedotin exposure. Here immunoSEQ multiplex PCR was the method, and the copy in TCRdb shows in-frame clones only, minus some. Of 39,000 or so clones detected, about 88% appear once; the ten largest clones hold more than 5.5%. The CDR3 has 17 residues. Per the germline V gene, CDR1 is LNHDA and CDR2 is SQIVND (reference sequence). Unmatched junction bases numbered 18, after V lost 8 bases and J lost 2 bases. The chain combines TRBV19 with TRBJ2-7; 7 nucleotides align to TRBD1. Sequenced here: peripheral blood mononuclear cells (PBMCs), sampled before the second cycle of nivolumab. The receptor was derived from a human donor with classical Hodgkin lymphoma. CDR3 loop: CASAPLTTGTAAYEQYF. DNA of the CDR3: TGTGCCAGTGCGCCCCTTACAACCGGGACAGCGGCCTACGAGCAGTACTTC.